This TCR beta chain was retrieved from a study of T cells in Graves' hyperthyroidism and ophthalmopathy. The ends were cut back, 7 bases at V and 6 bases at J, with 16 bases in the middle. Germline V gives CDR1 MNHEY, CDR2 SVGAGI. There are 14 residues in the CDR3. TCR beta CDR3 region amplification was performed from RNA transcripts. HTBI primers drove first-round RT-PCR of the TCR CDR3. One entry per CDR3 protein, called by TCRdb with MiXCR from the multiplex PCR reads. The sample comprises 600,000 to 800,000 distinct CDR3 sequences, 30% to 40% of which are singletons, and roughly 30% rests with the top ten.

The sequenced sample was blood. The gene calls are TRBV6-5 and TRBJ1-5; maybe TRBD1 (6 bases). This TCR derives from a woman between 40 and 50 years old with Graves' hyperthyroidism. CDR3: CASKAGAHGQPQHF. CDR3 sequence (DNA): TGTGCCAGCAAGGCAGGGGCGCATGGTCAGCCCCAGCATTTT.